The clone carrying this TCR beta chain came up many times. Its cognate antigen is unknown. The sample originates from a study of read filtering for tumor transcriptome and immune sequencing. Study-level results: Compared with RNA-seq, IR-seq gave much higher clonotype depth and reliability.

The V gene's germline CDR1 is MNHNY and CDR2 SVGAGI (reference sequence). The CDR3 has 16 amino acids. The trim removed 7 bases at V and 1 base at J, leaving 11 bases unmatched. Molecular barcoded adaptors covering alpha/delta and beta/gamma chains were used on approximately 400 ng RNA. TCRdb reprocessed the reads with MiXCR, giving one entry per CDR3 protein. The repertoire consists of 65,000 or so distinct CDR3 sequences, with around 19% occurring once and the leading ten covering roughly a tenth. The sample comprised a population of CD138-negative cells sorted from bone marrow. This receptor was identified in a donor aged 40 or over with multiple myeloma. The chain recombines TRBV6-6 with TRBJ2-7; 9 bases are a match to TRBD1. CDR3 nucleotide sequence: TGTGCCAGCACCAACAACGGACAGGGGTCATCCTACGAGCAGTACTTC. Amino acids: CASTNNGQGSSYEQYF.